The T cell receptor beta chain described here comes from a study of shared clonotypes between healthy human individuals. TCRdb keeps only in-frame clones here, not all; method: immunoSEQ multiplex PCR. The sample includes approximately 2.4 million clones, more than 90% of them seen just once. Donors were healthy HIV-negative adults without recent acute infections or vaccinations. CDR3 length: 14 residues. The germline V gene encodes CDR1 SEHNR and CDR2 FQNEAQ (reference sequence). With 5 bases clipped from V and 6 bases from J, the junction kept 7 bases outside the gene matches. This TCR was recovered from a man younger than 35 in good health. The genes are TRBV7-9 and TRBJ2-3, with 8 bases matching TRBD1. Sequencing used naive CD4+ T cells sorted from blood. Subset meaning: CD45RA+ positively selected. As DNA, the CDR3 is TGTGCCAGCAGCGAGATCAGGGGGCCCGATACGCAGTATTTT. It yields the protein CASSEIRGPDTQYF. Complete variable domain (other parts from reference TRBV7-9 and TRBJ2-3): DTGVSQNPRHKITKRGQNVTFRCDPISEHNRLYWYRQTLGQGPEFLTYFQNEAQLEKSRLLSDRFSAERPKGSFSTLEIQRTEQGDSAMYLCASSEIRGPDTQYFGPGTRLTVL.